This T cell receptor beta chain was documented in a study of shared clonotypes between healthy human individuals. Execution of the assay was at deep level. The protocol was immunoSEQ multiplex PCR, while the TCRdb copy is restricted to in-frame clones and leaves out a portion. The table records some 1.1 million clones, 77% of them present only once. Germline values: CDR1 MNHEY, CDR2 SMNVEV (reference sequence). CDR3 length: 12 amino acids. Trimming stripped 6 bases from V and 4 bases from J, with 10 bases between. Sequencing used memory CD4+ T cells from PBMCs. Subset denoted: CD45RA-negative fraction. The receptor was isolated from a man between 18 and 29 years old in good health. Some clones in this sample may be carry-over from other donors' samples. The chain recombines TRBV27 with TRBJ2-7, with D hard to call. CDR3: CASRVVGYEQYF. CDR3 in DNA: TGTGCCAGCAGGGTCGTAGGGTACGAGCAGTACTTC.